Reported below is one TCR beta chain. The antigen remains unidentified. This entry is derived from a study of cytomegalovirus exposure and HLA in healthy donors. Overall study findings and caveats: Later analysis indicated greater clonal expansion among HLA-associated TCR beta chains than among equally common other chains. There were some V segments, including TRBV6-2 and TRBV6-3, excluded as indistinguishable.

PCR primers comprised 60 Vbeta and 13 Jbeta primers. Libraries were prepared by immunoSEQ multiplex PCR; TCRdb keeps only in-frame clonotypes and omits some of them. The table shows about 270,000 clones, with around 86% occurring only once. Germline V gene sequence: CDR1 KGHSH, CDR2 LQKENI. V shed 5 bases and J shed 3 bases, with 11 bases lying between them. This CDR3 is built from 13 residues. The chain recombines TRBV18 with TRBJ2-7; D is perhaps TRBD1 (6 bases). This sequence originates from a man aged 35 to 55 in good health and CMV-seropositive. The sequenced sample consisted of PBMCs. The CDR3 loop reads CASSTGQHYEQYF. CDR3 sequence (DNA): TGTGCCAGCTCAACCGGACAGCACTACGAGCAGTACTTC. Based on the CDR3 plus reference TRBV18 and TRBJ2-7, the full variable domain is NAGVMQNPRHLVRRRGQEARLRCSPMKGHSHVYWYRQLPEEGLKFMVYLQKENIIDESGMPKERFSAEFPKEGPSILRIQQVVRGDSAAYFCASSTGQHYEQYFGPGTRLTVT.